This record covers a single TCR beta chain. Its antigen is unidentified. TCRdb's table, derived via immunoSEQ multiplex PCR, lists solely in-frame clones and lacks some. Of fewer than 15,000 clones listed, about 74% are singletons. The sample comes from a study of CD4+ T cells in melanoma. Study findings and constraints: Reportedly, melanoma neoantigen-specific CD4+ T cells showed varied differentiation states. A reported correlation linked neoantigen-specific CD4+ T cells to CD8+, macrophage and B cell function.

Germline CDR1 GTSNPN, CDR2 SVGIG (reference sequence). The CDR3 has 16 residues. The V and J ends lost 1 base and 7 bases respectively, with 17 bases between them. This rearrangement joins TRBV30 to TRBJ1-6; D is unresolved. The sequence was collected from a human donor with melanoma. Sequences were obtained from cells from a culture (not recorded whether cultured in vitro). The CDR3 spells CAWSAPGQETNSPLHF. Written as DNA, the CDR3 is TGTGCCTGGAGTGCACCCGGGCAGGAAACCAATTCACCCCTCCACTTT.